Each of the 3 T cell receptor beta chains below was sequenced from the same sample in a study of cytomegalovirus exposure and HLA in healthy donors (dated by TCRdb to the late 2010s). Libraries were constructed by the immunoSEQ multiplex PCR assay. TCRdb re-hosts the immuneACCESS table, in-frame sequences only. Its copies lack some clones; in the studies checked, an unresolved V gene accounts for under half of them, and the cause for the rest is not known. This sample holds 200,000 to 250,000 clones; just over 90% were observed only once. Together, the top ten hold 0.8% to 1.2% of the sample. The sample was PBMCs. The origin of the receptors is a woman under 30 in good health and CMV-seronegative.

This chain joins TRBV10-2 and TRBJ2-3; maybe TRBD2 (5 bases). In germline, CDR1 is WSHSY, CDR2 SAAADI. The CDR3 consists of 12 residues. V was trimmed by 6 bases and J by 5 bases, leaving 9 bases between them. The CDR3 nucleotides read TGCGCCAGCAGCAGTGCGGGAGATACGCAGTATTTT. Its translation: CASSSAGDTQYF.

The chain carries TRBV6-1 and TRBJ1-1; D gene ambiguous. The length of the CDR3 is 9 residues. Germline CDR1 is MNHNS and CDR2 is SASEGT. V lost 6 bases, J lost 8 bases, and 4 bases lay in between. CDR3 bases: TGTGCCAGCAGCGGGGAAGCTTTCTTT. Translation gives CASSGEAFF.

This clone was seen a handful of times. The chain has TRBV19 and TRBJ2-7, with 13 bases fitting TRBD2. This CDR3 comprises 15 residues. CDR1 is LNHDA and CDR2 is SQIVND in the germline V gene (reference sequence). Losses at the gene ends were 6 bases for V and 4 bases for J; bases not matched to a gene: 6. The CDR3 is CASRSQGLAGYEQYF. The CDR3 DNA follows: TGTGCCAGTAGAAGTCAGGGACTAGCGGGGTACGAGCAGTACTTC.